A single sample is the source of the 2 T cell receptor beta chains below, sequenced in a study of blood T cell repertoires in COVID-19. Some clones are missing from TCRdb's copy, which holds only in-frame ones; the method was immunoSEQ multiplex PCR. The profile covers about 260,000 clones, with approximately 91% appearing a single time and 0.7% taken by the ten largest. Sequenced material: peripheral blood. These receptors all stem from a human donor in a cohort sampled during active COVID-19.

This clone was detected a few times. The sample contains more than one DNA sequence encoding this CDR3. For the CDR3, the DNA is TGTGCCAGCAGTTTGACACTGAACACTGAAGCTTTCTTT. Translation gives CASSLTLNTEAFF. The J gene is TRBJ1-1, the V gene TRBV7-2, with unresolved D. Trimming left V 6 bases short and J 0 bases short, with 8 bases between. The CDR3 is 13 residues long. The V gene's germline CDR1 is SGHTA and CDR2 FQGNSA.

This clone has only one observation. The chain combines TRBV6-2 or TRBV6-3 with TRBJ2-3; perhaps TRBD2 as D (5 bases). Germline CDR1 reads MNHEY; CDR2 reads SVGEGT. The ends were cut back, 0 bases at V and 1 base at J, with 11 bases in the middle. CDR3 length: 16 amino acids. CDR3 region: CASSYSMGSGTDTQYF. CDR3 coding DNA: TGTGCCAGCAGTTACTCGATGGGTAGCGGCACAGATACGCAGTATTTT.